Listed below are T cell receptor beta chains from one sample, sequenced in a study of vaccination and CD4 T cells after COVID-19. These TCRs are of unknown antigen specificity. TCRdb fed the PCR reads into MiXCR, producing one record per CDR3 protein. The table records 7,500 to 9,500 distinct CDR3 sequences, 50% to 70% of them present only once. Sequencing was performed on CD4+ T cells from blood, cultured in vitro. These receptors all stem from a human donor who had recovered from COVID-19. CDR3s include the opening cysteine and the closing phenylalanine or tryptophan. A clone size is listed for some rows: how often the clone was seen (once, few, many), or a class if it is expanded.

TRBV12-3/TRBV12-4	.	TRBJ1-2	CASSLGQGNYGYTF
TRBV15	.	TRBJ2-1	CATSRDHGLLTYNEQFF
TRBV5-4	.	TRBJ2-3	CASSLAGGRTDTQYF
TRBV12-3/TRBV12-4	.	TRBJ2-2	CASSRGQGLGAGELFF
TRBV7-2	.	TRBJ2-3	CASSPDRGDTQYF
TRBV6-5	.	TRBJ1-5	CASSLQEINQPQHF
TRBV30	once	TRBJ1-1	CAWSVRLGYTEAFF
TRBV28	.	TRBJ1-1	CASSSLREELGEAFF
TRBV5-8	.	TRBJ1-2	CASSRDRVYGYTF
TRBV2	few	TRBJ1-5	CASSTANTGGNQPQHF